The 14 T cell receptor beta chains reported below all come from one sample, sequenced in a study of CD8+ T cells in alopecia areata. Treatment meaning: oral pan-JAK inhibitor, 5-10 mg twice daily. Following RNA extraction, reverse transcription yielded cDNA that acted as the sequencing template. Generated by immunoSEQ multiplex PCR, the TCRdb table keeps only in-frame clones and is missing some. The sample carries about 180,000 clones, 58% recorded once. Source: CD4+ T cells sorted from blood, taken at roughly week 58, from a patient treated with tofacitinib. All receptors come from a human donor with alopecia areata.

The chain has TRBV6-1 and TRBJ2-1; TRBD1 aligns across 7 bases. CDR3 size: 14 residues. J gave up 5 bases and V 6 bases, and 7 bases lay outside the gene matches. CDR1 is MNHNS, CDR2 SASEGT, per germline. This chain's CDR3 is CASSQDRVNNEQFF. CDR3 DNA: TGTGCCAGCAGCCAAGACAGGGTAAACAATGAGCAGTTCTTC.

The gene calls are TRBV7-2 and TRBJ2-7, with D uncertain. The CDR3 loop spans 13 amino acids. Looked up from germline, CDR1 is SGHTA and CDR2 is FQGNSA. With 1 base removed from V and 6 bases from J, the gap between germline ends came to 10 bases. The chain's CDR3 is CASSLDWVREQYF. The CDR3 bases are TGTGCCAGCAGCTTAGATTGGGTCCGCGAGCAGTACTTC.

The rearrangement joins TRBV6-1 to TRBJ1-2, with 9 bases matching TRBD1. The CDR3 totals 15 residues. The germline V gene encodes CDR1 MNHNS and CDR2 SASEGT. V was clipped by 4 bases and J by 2 bases; unmatched bases: 5. The CDR3 coding sequence is TGTGCCAGCAGTGGACCTGGGACAGGGAACTATGGCTACACCTTC. It is translated as CASSGPGTGNYGYTF.

The chain is built from TRBV5-1 and TRBJ2-5, with D tentatively TRBD1 (6 bases). Trimming took off 6 bases at V and 5 bases at J, with 14 bases between the two ends. The CDR3 totals 13 residues. Germline assignment: CDR1 SGHRS and CDR2 YFSETQ. CDR3 region: CASTPTGWETQYF. The CDR3 region has the DNA TGCGCCAGCACCCCGACAGGATGGGAGACCCAGTACTTC.

This chain's CDR3 is CASSPAASSSAETQYF. The CDR3 region has the DNA TGTGCCAGCAGCCCCGCGGCCAGTTCTTCGGCGGAGACCCAGTACTTC. The J gene is TRBJ2-5, the V gene TRBV6-6, with D uncertain. The CDR3 is 16 residues long. The germline V gene encodes CDR1 MNHNY and CDR2 SVGAGI (reference sequence). With 6 bases removed from V and 5 bases from J, the gap between germline ends came to 22 bases.

This chain links TRBV29-1 with TRBJ1-1; D gene unclear. Germline V gene sequence: CDR1 SQVTM, CDR2 ANQGSEA. The CDR3 is 14 amino acids. The ends were cut back, 0 bases at V and 11 bases at J, with 19 bases in the middle. In DNA form, the CDR3 reads TGCAGCGTTGAAGATCTTGTGGGGTCAATCGAGGCTTTCTTT. Its translation: CSVEDLVGSIEAFF.

The genes are TRBV6-1 and TRBJ2-5, with D perhaps matching TRBD1 (6 bases). This CDR3 is built from 13 residues. V lost 4 bases and J 2 bases, leaving 8 bases between the germline ends. In germline, CDR1 is MNHNS, CDR2 SASEGT. Here the CDR3 DNA reads TGTGCCAGCAGTGGGACAGCACAAGAGACCCAGTACTTC. It is translated as CASSGTAQETQYF.

This clone occurred a few times. The rearrangement links TRBV6-1 to TRBJ2-7; D remains unclear. The CDR3 runs 12 residues. Germline CDR1 MNHNS, CDR2 SASEGT. V gave up 6 bases and J gave up 3 bases, with 9 bases separating them. The CDR3 nucleotides are TGTGCCAGCAGGACAACCCACTACGAGCAGTACTTC. Amino acids: CASRTTHYEQYF.

The genes are TRBV19 and TRBJ2-5; a weak D match, TRBD1 (6 bases). V was pared by 4 bases and J by 5 bases, with 11 bases between. Germline V lookup: CDR1 LNHDA, CDR2 SQIVND (reference sequence). The CDR3 consists of 13 residues. The CDR3 sequence is CASSRGRAETQYF. As DNA, the CDR3 is TGTGCCAGTAGTAGGGGGCGCGCGGAGACCCAGTACTTC.

V and J are TRBV15 and TRBJ2-3; D gene unclear. This CDR3 is 17 amino acids long. Germline loops: CDR1 LNHNV, CDR2 YYDKDF (reference sequence). V lost 1 base and J 1 base, leaving 15 bases between the germline ends. The DNA for the CDR3 is TGTGCCACCAGCAGAGCCCCGGAACACTTACGCACAGATACGCAGTATTTT. It encodes CATSRAPEHLRTDTQYF.

Comment on this clone: Other DNA variants within this sample encode the same CDR3. The rearrangement uses TRBV7-2 and TRBJ1-5, with 7 bases fitting TRBD1. V gave up 4 bases and J gave up 7 bases; unmatched junction bases: 4. This CDR3 is built from 13 residues. CDR1 is SGHTA and CDR2 is FQGNSA in the germline V gene. The CDR3 is CASSYRGGQPQHF. The CDR3 nucleotides read TGTGCCAGCAGCTACAGGGGAGGCCAGCCCCAGCATTTT.

This clone was recorded once. The junction shows a germline mismatch at one end, possibly a read error. J is TRBJ2-7 and V is TRBV7-7, with a possible D match to TRBD1 (7 bases). Germline CDR1 and CDR2: SSHAT and FNYEAQ (reference sequence). This CDR3 spans 14 amino acids. The CDR3 loop is CASSLFRGRYEQYF. CDR3 DNA sequence: TGTGCTAGCAGCTTATTCAGGGGGAGGTACGAGCAGTACTTC. The full variable domain, with the rest looked up from reference TRBV7-7 and TRBJ2-7, is GAGVSQSPRYKVTKRGQDVTLRCDPISSHATLYWYQQALGQGPEFLTYFNYEAQPDKSGLPSDRFSAERPEGSISTLTIQRTEQRDSAMYRCASSLFRGRYEQYFGPGTRLTVT.

The rearrangement joins TRBV11-2 to TRBJ1-6; D is ambiguous. The V gene lost 1 base and the J gene lost 7 bases, with 11 bases spanning the gap. Germline V lookup: CDR1 SGHAT, CDR2 FQNNGV. The CDR3 is 15 residues long. CDR3 protein: CASSLVSNQNSPLHF. In nucleotides, the CDR3 is TGTGCCAGCAGCTTAGTCAGCAACCAAAATTCACCCCTCCACTTT. Combining the CDR3 with reference TRBV11-2 and TRBJ1-6 gives the whole variable domain EAGVAQSPRYKIIEKRQSVAFWCNPISGHATLYWYQQILGQGPKLLIQFQNNGVVDDSQLPKDRFSAERLKGVDSTLKIQPAKLEDSAVYLCASSLVSNQNSPLHFGNGTRLTVT.

This clone has more than one count but fewer than ten. The chain uses TRBV30 and TRBJ2-3; TRBD2 matches 11 bases. V trimming: 5 bases; J trimming: 11 bases; junction bases outside the gene matches: 12. The CDR3 is 14 amino acids. The germline gives CDR1 GTSNPN, CDR2 SVGIG (reference sequence). The CDR3 loop reads CAWSLAGAFYRQYF. CDR3 in DNA: TGTGCCTGGTCACTAGCGGGGGCGTTTTATAGGCAGTATTTT.